This T cell receptor (beta chain) appears in the sequencing data of a study of yellow fever vaccine responses in identical twins. This CDR3 contains 15 residues. Germline loops: CDR1 SGHKS, CDR2 YYEKEE (reference sequence). The V segment lost 0 bases and the J segment 2 bases; nucleotides outside the gene matches: 4. Points from the study as a whole: Among the twins, the vaccine T cell response reportedly seemed partly convergent and partly personalized.

Using its own MiXCR run on the RT-PCR reads, TCRdb lists one record per CDR3 protein. The sample has 3,200 or so distinct CDR3 sequences, about 80% seen once. Turning to this clonotype: As yet, its antigen is unknown.

The chain uses TRBV5-5 and TRBJ2-5; the match to TRBD2 covers 7 bases. This TCR came from a woman between 18 and 29 years old who received the yellow fever vaccine. This material consisted of T cells from blood (PBMCs), unsorted or a sorted subset (not recorded which), taken before or after yellow fever vaccination (not recorded which). The CDR3 region is CASSLASGWQETQYF. DNA for the CDR3: TGTGCCAGCAGCTTGGCTAGCGGCTGGCAAGAGACCCAGTACTTC.